This T cell receptor (beta chain) was sequenced during a study of CD8 T cells in Susac syndrome. Random hexamers were used to reverse transcribe the RNA input (0.5 to 1 ug). TCRdb ran MiXCR on the immunoSEQ multiplex PCR reads and lists one entry per CDR3 protein. The repertoire holds about 170,000 distinct CDR3 sequences, with around 93% as singletons. The germline CDR1 and CDR2 sequences are DFQATT and SNEGSKA (reference sequence). Trimming stripped 6 bases from V and 1 base from J, with 10 bases between. The CDR3 has 14 amino acids. This clonotype was observed once. The authors carried out high-throughput sequencing of TCR beta. They applied it to CD8+ and CD4+ T cells obtained from blood.

The sequenced material came from CD4+ T cells from PBMCs. The source is a human donor with multiple sclerosis. This chain uses TRBV20-1 with TRBJ2-6; D gene unclear. The CDR3 region is CSAPPVSGANVLTF. CDR3 in DNA: TGCAGTGCCCCCCCTGTGTCTGGGGCCAACGTCCTGACTTTC.